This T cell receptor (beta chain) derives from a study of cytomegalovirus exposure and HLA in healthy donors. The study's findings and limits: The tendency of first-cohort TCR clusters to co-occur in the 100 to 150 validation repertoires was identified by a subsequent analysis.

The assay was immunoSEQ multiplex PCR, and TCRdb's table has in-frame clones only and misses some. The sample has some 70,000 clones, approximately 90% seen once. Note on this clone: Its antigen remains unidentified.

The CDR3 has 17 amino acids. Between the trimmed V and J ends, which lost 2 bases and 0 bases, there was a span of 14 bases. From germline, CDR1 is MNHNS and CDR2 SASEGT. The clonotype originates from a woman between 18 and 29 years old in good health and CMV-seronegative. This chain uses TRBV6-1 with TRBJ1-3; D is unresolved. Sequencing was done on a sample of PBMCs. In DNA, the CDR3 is TGTGCCAGCAGTGAAATTGGGCTGCCTCGCTCTGGAAACACCATATATTTT. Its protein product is CASSEIGLPRSGNTIYF.